The rows below give T cell receptor beta chains drawn from one sample of a study of blood T cells in healthy people across ages. A single record per CDR3 protein comes from TCRdb applying MiXCR to the 5' RACE reads. The repertoire includes 750,000 to 950,000 distinct CDR3 sequences, about 48% of them detected once, and under 50% sits in the top ten. The sequenced sample consisted of blood. The receptors shown here come from a man older than 75 in good health. Each CDR3 is given without its conserved first and last residue. Each record gives: V gene, CDR3 protein.

V gene: TRBV5-1
CDR3 protein: ASSLLSRTSGTNEQF

V gene: TRBV29-1
CDR3 protein: SVANKVGNNEQF

V gene: TRBV20-1
CDR3 protein: SAHRGQGLGEQF

V gene: TRBV20-1
CDR3 protein: SARADGRGGYGYT

V gene: TRBV7-9
CDR3 protein: ASSPSGQGDYGYT

V gene: TRBV7-2
CDR3 protein: ASSAGTSGSGQTF

V gene: TRBV27
CDR3 protein: ASSSRRDRPYERY

V gene: TRBV18
CDR3 protein: ASSPLTEPQEGYT

V gene: TRBV18
CDR3 protein: ASSLRGNDRPGTQF

V gene: TRBV10-3
CDR3 protein: AISEVNTGELF

V gene: TRBV2
CDR3 protein: ASQVTSGKHRDAY

V gene: TRBV5-4
CDR3 protein: ASSSVPGANVLT

V gene: TRBV12-3/TRBV12-4
CDR3 protein: ASAAEASLGYT

V gene: TRBV10-3
CDR3 protein: AISEWRQGPRAYQETQY

V gene: TRBV14
CDR3 protein: ASAGTSHLPDYEQY

V gene: TRBV10-1
CDR3 protein: ASSPGLAAQDTGELF

V gene: TRBV16
CDR3 protein: ASSRGTENYGYT

V gene: TRBV27
CDR3 protein: ASSPFGHGYT

V gene: TRBV5-1
CDR3 protein: ASSFGGTRWETQY

V gene: TRBV5-6
CDR3 protein: ASSPLGASGLGELF

V gene: TRBV9
CDR3 protein: ASSVDGTGGIRDEQY